This entry lists 16 T cell receptor beta chains sequenced from one sample in a study of T cells after yellow fever vaccination. TCRdb reprocessed the 5' RACE reads via MiXCR and lists one record per CDR3 protein. The sample lists approximately 610,000 distinct CDR3 sequences; about a sixth were seen once. Sequencing was performed on PBMCs, taken about 5 days after the first yellow fever vaccination. These receptors came from a young man who received the YFV17D yellow fever vaccine.

The CDR3 here is CSAGIWGKTYEQYF. DNA of the CDR3: TGCAGTGCTGGGATTTGGGGGAAAACCTACGAGCAGTACTTC. The J gene is TRBJ2-7, the V gene TRBV20-1; TRBD1 or TRBD2 may be the D gene (5 bases each). The CDR3 is made up of 14 amino acids. Germline V lookup: CDR1 DFQATT, CDR2 SNEGSKA (reference sequence). Trimming took 5 bases from V and 2 from J, leaving 16 bases between them.

In this sample, this clonotype turned up a few times. The V call is TRBV12-3 or TRBV12-4, the J call TRBJ1-4; no reliable D call. The CDR3 spans 11 residues. Trimming took 5 bases from V and 10 from J, leaving 8 bases between them. CDR3 sequence reads: CASSAPGKLFF. The CDR3 DNA reads as TGTGCCAGCAGTGCCCCCGGAAAACTGTTTTTT.

The chain employs TRBV11-3 and TRBJ2-3, with 7 nucleotides matching TRBD2. Trimming at V came to 5 bases and at J to 8 bases, leaving 10 bases not matched to a gene. The CDR3 length is 14 residues. Germline CDR1 SGHNT, CDR2 YENEEA. The CDR3 reads CASSTLGSGGTQYF. The CDR3 DNA follows: TGTGCCAGCAGCACCCTGGGGTCGGGAGGTACGCAGTATTTT.

This clonotype was seen a handful of times. The rearrangement joins TRBV10-3 to TRBJ2-1, with 7 bases identical to TRBD1. The CDR3 runs to 15 residues. The V and J ends lost 2 bases and 3 bases, in that order; junction bases with no gene match: 4. Per the germline V gene, CDR1 is ENHRY and CDR2 is SYGVKD. The CDR3 here is CAISENRGLYNEQFF. CDR3 in DNA: TGTGCCATCAGTGAGAACAGGGGCCTCTACAATGAGCAGTTCTTC.

The chain links TRBV18 to TRBJ1-2; D possibly corresponds to TRBD1 (6 bases). V was pared by 6 bases and J by 3 bases, with 11 bases between. The CDR3 is 13 amino acids. Per the germline V gene, CDR1 is KGHSH and CDR2 is LQKENI. The CDR3, as DNA: TGTGCCAGCTCGCAACAGGGCGACTATGGCTACACCTTC. As protein: CASSQQGDYGYTF.

The chain employs TRBV20-1 and TRBJ2-5, with 11 bases fitting TRBD2. V was clipped by 3 bases and J by 2 bases; unmatched bases: 5. The CDR3 loop spans 15 amino acids. Germline CDR1 is DFQATT and CDR2 is SNEGSKA (reference sequence). CDR3 residues: CSASNSGGVQETQYF. The CDR3 nucleotides are TGCAGTGCTAGTAATAGCGGGGGGGTGCAAGAGACCCAGTACTTC.

The rearrangement joins TRBV7-8 to TRBJ1-5; a weak D match, TRBD1 (6 bases). Trimming took off 5 bases at V and 1 base at J, with 18 bases between the two ends. Germline lookup yields CDR1 SGHVS and CDR2 FQNEAQ. This CDR3 has 17 residues. CDR3 amino acids: CASSPHQPGASNQPQHF. The DNA for the CDR3 is TGTGCCAGCAGCCCACATCAGCCGGGGGCGAGCAATCAGCCCCAGCATTTT.

This clonotype was recorded many times. V usage is TRBV29-1 and J usage is TRBJ1-1; no clear D. Germline CDR1 is SQVTM and CDR2 is ANQGSEA. Trimming removed 3 bases at V and 9 bases at J, with 14 bases between. This CDR3 contains 12 residues. For the CDR3, the DNA is TGCAGCGTTGACCCCACAGTAGGTCAAGCTTTCTTT. Amino acid sequence: CSVDPTVGQAFF.

This clonotype was found a few times. The chain joins TRBV7-2 to TRBJ2-1; 8 bases are shared with TRBD2. Unmatched junction bases numbered 12, after V lost 8 bases and J lost 6 bases. CDR3 length: 15 residues. Germline CDR1 reads SGHTA; CDR2 reads FQGNSA. DNA for the CDR3: TGTGCCAGCCGCCGGGGGGGGGGGCCCATCAATGAGCAGTTCTTC. Amino acids: CASRRGGGPINEQFF. Using reference TRBV7-2 and TRBJ2-1 for the parts outside the CDR3, the full variable domain is GAGVSQSPSNKVTEKGKDVELRCDPISGHTALYWYRQSLGQGLEFLIYFQGNSAPDKSGLPSDRFSAERTGGSVSTLTIQRTQQEDSAVYLCASRRGGGPINEQFFGPGTRLTVL.

The table lists this clonotype with a few counts. V usage is TRBV5-8 and J usage is TRBJ2-5; D is perhaps TRBD2 (5 bases). The germline V and J ends were trimmed by 4 bases and 0 bases, with 10 bases remaining between them. Germline assignment: CDR1 SGHTS and CDR2 YDEGEE. The CDR3 runs 14 residues. This chain's CDR3 is CASSNGLNQETQYF. DNA of the CDR3: TGTGCCAGCAGCAACGGACTCAACCAAGAGACCCAGTACTTC. Using reference TRBV5-8 and TRBJ2-5 for the parts outside the CDR3, the full variable domain is EAGVTQSPTHLIKTRGQQATLRCSPISGHTSVYWYQQALGLGLQFLLWYDEGEERNRGNFPPRFSGRQFPNYSSELNVNALELEDSALYLCASSNGLNQETQYFGPGTRLLVL.

The chain uses TRBV7-9 and TRBJ2-1; D ambiguous. The CDR3 extends over 15 amino acids. V shed 1 base and J shed 5 bases, with 12 bases lying between them. In germline, CDR1 is SEHNR, CDR2 FQNEAQ (reference sequence). As DNA, the CDR3 is TGTGCCAGCAGCTTAGTTAAACTACAAAACAATGAGCAGTTCTTC. As protein: CASSLVKLQNNEQFF.

This clonotype has just a few counts. The chain is built from TRBV7-2 and TRBJ1-5; D ambiguous. The length of the CDR3 is 12 residues. Per the germline V gene, CDR1 is SGHTA and CDR2 is FQGNSA. V lost 4 bases and J lost 11, with 12 bases in between. The CDR3 DNA reads as TGTGCCAGCAGCTCCTCAAACCTGGCCCAGCATTTT. Encoded protein: CASSSSNLAQHF.

This clonotype came up a few times. This chain joins TRBV5-1 and TRBJ2-5; D ambiguous. The CDR3 covers 14 residues. V dropped 0 bases and J dropped 8 bases, with 14 bases sitting between them. Germline V gives CDR1 SGHRS, CDR2 YFSETQ. DNA of the CDR3: TGCGCCAGCAGCTTGGATAGGTCCCATAGTACCCAGTACTTC. It encodes CASSLDRSHSTQYF.

The table lists this clonotype with a few counts. The rearrangement links TRBV20-1 to TRBJ2-7; no clear D gene. The germline V and J ends were trimmed by 0 bases and 2 bases, with 5 bases remaining between them. CDR1 and CDR2 (germline): DFQATT, SNEGSKA (reference sequence). The CDR3 contains 12 residues. CDR3 in amino acids: CSARDDTYEQYV. In nucleotides, the CDR3 is TGCAGTGCTAGAGATGACACCTACGAGCAGTACGTC.

This chain connects TRBV12-3 or TRBV12-4 to TRBJ2-7, with D hard to call. The CDR3 spans 16 residues. V dropped 2 bases and J dropped 5 bases, with 19 bases sitting between them. The CDR3 loop is CASSLRFTIQVDEQYV. Written as DNA, the CDR3 is TGTGCCAGCAGTTTAAGGTTCACGATTCAAGTCGACGAGCAGTACGTC.

This clonotype was counted a few times. The chain uses TRBV7-2 and TRBJ2-5; D might be TRBD2 (6 bases). The V gene lost 5 bases and the J gene lost 5 bases, with 21 bases spanning the gap. The CDR3 is made up of 16 amino acids. CDR1 and CDR2 (germline): SGHTA, FQGNSA. CDR3 coding DNA: TGTGCCAGCAGCCCCGGGGGTAGGGGATTTTGGGAGACCCAGTACTTC. Protein product: CASSPGGRGFWETQYF.